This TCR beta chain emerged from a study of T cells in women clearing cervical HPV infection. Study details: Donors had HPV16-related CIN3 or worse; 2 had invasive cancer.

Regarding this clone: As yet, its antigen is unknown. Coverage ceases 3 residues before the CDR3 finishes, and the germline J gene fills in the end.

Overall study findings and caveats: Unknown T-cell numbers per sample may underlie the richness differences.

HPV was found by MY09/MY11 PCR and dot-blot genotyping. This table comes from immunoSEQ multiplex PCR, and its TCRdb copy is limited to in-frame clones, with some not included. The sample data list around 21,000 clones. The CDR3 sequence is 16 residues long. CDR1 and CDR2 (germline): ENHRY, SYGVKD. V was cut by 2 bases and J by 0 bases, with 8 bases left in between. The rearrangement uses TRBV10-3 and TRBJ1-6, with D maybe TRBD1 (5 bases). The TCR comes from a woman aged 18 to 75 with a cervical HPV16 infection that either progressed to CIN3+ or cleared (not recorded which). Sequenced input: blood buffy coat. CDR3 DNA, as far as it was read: TGTGCCATCAGTGAGAAGGGGAGCTCCTATAATTCACCC. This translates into CAISEKGSSYNSP. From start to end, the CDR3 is CAISEKGSSYNSPLHF.